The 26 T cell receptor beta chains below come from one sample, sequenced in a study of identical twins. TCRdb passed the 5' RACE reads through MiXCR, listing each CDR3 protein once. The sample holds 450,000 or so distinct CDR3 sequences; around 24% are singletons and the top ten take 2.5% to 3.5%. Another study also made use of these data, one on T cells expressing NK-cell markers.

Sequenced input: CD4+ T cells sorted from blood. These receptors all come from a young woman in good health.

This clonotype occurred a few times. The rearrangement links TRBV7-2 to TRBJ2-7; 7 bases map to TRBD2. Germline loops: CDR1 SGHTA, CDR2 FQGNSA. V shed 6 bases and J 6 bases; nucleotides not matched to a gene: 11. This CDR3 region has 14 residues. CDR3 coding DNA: TGTGCCAGCAGATGGGGGAGGGGAGAAGGCGAGCAGTACTTC. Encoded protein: CASRWGRGEGEQYF.

CDR3 nucleotide sequence: TGCAGTGCTAGAGTTAACAGGGCGAACGAGCAGTACTTC. This translates into CSARVNRANEQYF. J is TRBJ2-7 and V is TRBV20-1; a weak D match, TRBD1 (6 bases). V was trimmed by 1 base and J by 5 bases, leaving 12 bases between them. Germline CDR1 is DFQATT and CDR2 is SNEGSKA (reference sequence). The CDR3 runs 13 residues.

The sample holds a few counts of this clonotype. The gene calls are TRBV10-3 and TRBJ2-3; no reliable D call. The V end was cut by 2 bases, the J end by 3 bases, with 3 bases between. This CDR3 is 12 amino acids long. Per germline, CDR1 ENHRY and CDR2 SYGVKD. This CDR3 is CAISERTDTQYF. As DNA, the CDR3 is TGTGCCATCAGTGAGCGGACAGATACGCAGTATTTT.

DNA for the CDR3: TGTGCCAGCAGCCCCCGGGGCAGGGGGTTTCAGCGGGAGAACACCGGGGAGCTGTTTTTT. Its translation is CASSPRGRGFQRENTGELFF. The chain couples TRBV11-2 to TRBJ2-2, with D perhaps matching TRBD1 or TRBD2 (7 bases each). In germline, CDR1 is SGHAT, CDR2 FQNNGV. Trimming stripped 5 bases from V and 1 base from J, with 26 bases between. CDR3 length: 20 amino acids.

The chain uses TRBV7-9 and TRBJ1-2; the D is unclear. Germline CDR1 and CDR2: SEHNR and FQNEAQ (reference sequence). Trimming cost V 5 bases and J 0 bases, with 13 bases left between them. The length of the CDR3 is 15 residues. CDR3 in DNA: TGTGCCAGCAGCCTTGAAGCGGCTGCTAACTATGGCTACACCTTC. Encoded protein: CASSLEAAANYGYTF.

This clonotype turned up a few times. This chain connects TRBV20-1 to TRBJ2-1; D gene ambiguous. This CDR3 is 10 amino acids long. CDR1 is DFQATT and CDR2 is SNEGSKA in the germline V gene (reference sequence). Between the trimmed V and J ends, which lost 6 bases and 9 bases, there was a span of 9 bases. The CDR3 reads CSARWGEQFF. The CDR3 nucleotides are TGCAGTGCCCGCTGGGGTGAGCAGTTCTTC.

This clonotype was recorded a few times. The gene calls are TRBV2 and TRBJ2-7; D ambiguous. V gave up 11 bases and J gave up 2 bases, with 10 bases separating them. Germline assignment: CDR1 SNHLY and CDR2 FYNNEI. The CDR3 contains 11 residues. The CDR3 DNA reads TGTGCCTCCTTGAAGGCCTACGAGCAGTACTTC. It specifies CASLKAYEQYF.

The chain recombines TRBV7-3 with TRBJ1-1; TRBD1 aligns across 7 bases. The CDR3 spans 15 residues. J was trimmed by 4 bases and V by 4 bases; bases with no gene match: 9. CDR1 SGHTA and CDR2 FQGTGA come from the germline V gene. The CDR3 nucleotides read TGTGCCAGCAGCTCACAGGGGAACTGGGGCACTGAAGCTTTCTTT. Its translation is CASSSQGNWGTEAFF.

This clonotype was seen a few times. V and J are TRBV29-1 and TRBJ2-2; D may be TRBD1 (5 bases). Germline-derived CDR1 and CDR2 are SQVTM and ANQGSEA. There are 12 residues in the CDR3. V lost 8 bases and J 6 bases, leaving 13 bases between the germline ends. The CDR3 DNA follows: TGCAGCTTCCGATCGACAGCCGGGGAGCTGTTTTTT. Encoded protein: CSFRSTAGELFF.

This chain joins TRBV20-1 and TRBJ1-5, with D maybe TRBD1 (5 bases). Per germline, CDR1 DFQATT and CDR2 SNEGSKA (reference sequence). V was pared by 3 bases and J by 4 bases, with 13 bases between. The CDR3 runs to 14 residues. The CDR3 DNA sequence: TGCAGTGCTAGTCCGACGGGGGGAAATCAGCCCCAGCATTTT. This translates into CSASPTGGNQPQHF.

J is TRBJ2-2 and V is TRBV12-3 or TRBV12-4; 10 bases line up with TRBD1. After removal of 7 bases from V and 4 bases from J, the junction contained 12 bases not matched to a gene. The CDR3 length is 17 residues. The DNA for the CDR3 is TGTGCCAGCACCCGCGACAGGGGGCCATCGGGCACCGGGGAGCTGTTTTTT. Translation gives CASTRDRGPSGTGELFF.

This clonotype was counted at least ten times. The DNA of the CDR3 is TGTGCCAGCAGCCTACGGGCACCCGGCGTTGAAGCTTTCTTT. Encoded protein: CASSLRAPGVEAFF. The chain uses TRBV7-2 and TRBJ1-1; no clear D. V shed 5 bases and J shed 7 bases, with 17 bases lying between them. The CDR3 consists of 14 residues. CDR1 SGHTA and CDR2 FQGNSA come from the germline V gene.

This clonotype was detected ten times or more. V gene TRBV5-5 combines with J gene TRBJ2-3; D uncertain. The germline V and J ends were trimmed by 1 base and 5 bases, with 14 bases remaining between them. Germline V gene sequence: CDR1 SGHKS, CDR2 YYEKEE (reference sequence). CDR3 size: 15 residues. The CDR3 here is CASSLRPRHEDTQYF. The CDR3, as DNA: TGTGCCAGCAGCTTGCGTCCGAGACACGAAGATACGCAGTATTTT.

The CDR3 protein is CASSAQYGYTF. The CDR3 DNA is TGTGCCAGCAGTGCCCAGTATGGCTACACCTTC. This sequence joins TRBV2 and TRBJ1-2; the D is unclear. With 4 bases removed from V and 5 bases from J, the gap between germline ends came to 5 bases. The CDR3 length is 11 residues. Germline-derived CDR1 and CDR2 are SNHLY and FYNNEI.

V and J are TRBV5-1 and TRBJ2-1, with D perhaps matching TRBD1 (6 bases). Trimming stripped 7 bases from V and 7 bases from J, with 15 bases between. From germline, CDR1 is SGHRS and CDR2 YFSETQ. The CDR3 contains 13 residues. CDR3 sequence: CASAQGLMNEQFF. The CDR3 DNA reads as TGCGCCAGCGCGCAGGGGCTAATGAATGAGCAGTTCTTC. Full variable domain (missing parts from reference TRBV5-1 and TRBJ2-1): KAGVTQTPRYLIKTRGQQVTLSCSPISGHRSVSWYQQTPGQGLQFLFEYFSETQRNKGNFPGRFSGRQFSNSRSEMNVSTLELGDSALYLCASAQGLMNEQFFGPGTRLTVL.

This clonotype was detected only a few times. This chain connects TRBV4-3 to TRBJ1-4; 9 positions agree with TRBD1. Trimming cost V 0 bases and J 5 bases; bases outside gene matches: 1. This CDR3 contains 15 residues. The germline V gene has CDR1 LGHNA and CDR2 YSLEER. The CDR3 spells CASSQEGQGNEKLFF. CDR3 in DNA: TGCGCCAGCAGCCAAGAAGGACAGGGGAATGAAAAACTGTTTTTT.

This chain's CDR3 is CASGPGTQGTQETQYF. CDR3 sequence (DNA): TGTGCTAGTGGCCCGGGAACCCAGGGCACTCAAGAGACCCAGTACTTC. J is TRBJ2-5 and V is TRBV12-5; D may be TRBD1 or TRBD2 (5 bases each). In germline, CDR1 is LGHNT, CDR2 FRNRAP. The ends were cut back, 6 bases at V and 2 bases at J, with 19 bases in the middle. CDR3 length: 16 residues.

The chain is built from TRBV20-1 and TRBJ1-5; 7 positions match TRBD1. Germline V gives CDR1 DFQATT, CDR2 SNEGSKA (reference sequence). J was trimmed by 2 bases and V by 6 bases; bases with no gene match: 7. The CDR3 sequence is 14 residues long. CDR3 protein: CSAPNRGGNQPQHF. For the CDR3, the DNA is TGCAGTGCGCCGAACAGGGGAGGCAATCAGCCCCAGCATTTT.

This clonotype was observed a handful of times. The CDR3 DNA reads TGTGCCAGCAGTCCCCAGACAGGGGTTACGCAGTATTTT. It specifies CASSPQTGVTQYF. V usage is TRBV12-3 or TRBV12-4 and J usage is TRBJ2-3; TRBD1 matches at 8 bases. After removal of 5 bases from V and 8 bases from J, the junction contained 6 bases not matched to a gene. The CDR3 contains 13 residues.

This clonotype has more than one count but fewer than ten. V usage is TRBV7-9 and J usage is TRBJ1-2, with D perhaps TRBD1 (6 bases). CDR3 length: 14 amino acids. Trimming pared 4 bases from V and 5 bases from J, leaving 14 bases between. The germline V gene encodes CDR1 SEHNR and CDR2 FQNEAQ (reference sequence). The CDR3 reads CASSSTGSPYGYTF. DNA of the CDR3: TGTGCCAGCAGCTCCACAGGGTCCCCTTATGGCTACACCTTC.

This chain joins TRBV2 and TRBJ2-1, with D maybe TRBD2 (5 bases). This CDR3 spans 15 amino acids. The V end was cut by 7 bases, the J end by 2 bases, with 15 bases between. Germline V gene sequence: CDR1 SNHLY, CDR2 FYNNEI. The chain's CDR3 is CASKGTGRAYNEQFF. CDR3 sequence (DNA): TGTGCCAGCAAAGGTACGGGGAGAGCCTACAATGAGCAGTTCTTC.

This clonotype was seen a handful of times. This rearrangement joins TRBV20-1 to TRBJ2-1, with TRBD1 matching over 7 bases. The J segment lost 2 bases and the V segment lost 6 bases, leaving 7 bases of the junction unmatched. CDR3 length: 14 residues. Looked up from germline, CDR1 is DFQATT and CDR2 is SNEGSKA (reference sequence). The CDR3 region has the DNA TGCAGTGCCCCAAAGGGGGCCGCCTACAATGAGCAGTTCTTC. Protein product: CSAPKGAAYNEQFF.

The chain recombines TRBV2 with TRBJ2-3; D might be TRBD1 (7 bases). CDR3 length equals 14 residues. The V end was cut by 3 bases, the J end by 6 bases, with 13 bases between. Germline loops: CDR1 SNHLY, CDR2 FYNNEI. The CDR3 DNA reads TGTGCCAGCAGTGATCAGGGGGGCGGCGATACGCAGTATTTT. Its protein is CASSDQGGGDTQYF.

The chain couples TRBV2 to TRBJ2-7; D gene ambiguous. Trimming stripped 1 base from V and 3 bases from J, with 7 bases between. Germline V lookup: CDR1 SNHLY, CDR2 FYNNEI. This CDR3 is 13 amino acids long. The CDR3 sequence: CASSEGHDYEQYF. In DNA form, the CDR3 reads TGTGCCAGCAGTGAAGGGCACGACTACGAGCAGTACTTC.

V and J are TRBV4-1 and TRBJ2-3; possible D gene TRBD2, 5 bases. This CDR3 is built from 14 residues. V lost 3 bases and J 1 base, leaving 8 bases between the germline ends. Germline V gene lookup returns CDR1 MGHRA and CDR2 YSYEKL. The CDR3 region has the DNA TGCGCCAGCAGCCATTCGAGGGGCACAGATACGCAGTATTTT. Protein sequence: CASSHSRGTDTQYF.

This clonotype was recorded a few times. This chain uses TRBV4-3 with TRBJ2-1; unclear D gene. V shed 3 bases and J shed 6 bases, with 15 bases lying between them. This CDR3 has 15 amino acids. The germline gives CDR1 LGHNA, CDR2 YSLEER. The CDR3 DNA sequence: TGCGCCAGCAGCCACCGTGTCCGCGACGGCAATGAGCAGTTCTTC. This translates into CASSHRVRDGNEQFF.